This entry features one T cell receptor (beta chain) sequence. The antigen is undetermined. These data come from a study of T cells in localized non-small cell lung cancer. Findings and caveats of the study: Analysis by sequencing included only one tumor region, so heterogeneity remains possible. The study detected a median roughly 56 of the top 100 tumor clones in adjacent lung.

The protocol was immunoSEQ multiplex PCR, while the TCRdb copy is restricted to in-frame clones and leaves out a portion. The repertoire holds 61,000 or so clones, with about nine tenths as singletons. The CDR3 consists of 13 residues. Germline trimming cut 5 bases from V and 3 bases from J; bases unmatched to any gene: 4. Germline V gives CDR1 SGHVS, CDR2 FQNEAQ. The rearrangement uses TRBV7-8 and TRBJ2-7; 7 bases are shared with TRBD1. Sample: peripheral blood, taken before any cancer treatment. This TCR came from a woman aged 40 to 75 with stage I lung adenocarcinoma. The CDR3 DNA reads as TGTGCCAGCAGCCCAGGGGGTAGCTACGAGCAGTACTTC. Translation: CASSPGGSYEQYF.